This entry lists 2 T cell receptor beta chains sequenced from one sample in a study of blood T cell repertoires in COVID-19. TCRdb's copy holds only in-frame clones and misses some; the assay was immunoSEQ multiplex PCR. Among roughly 200,000 clones listed, roughly 76% were seen once. Sequenced: peripheral blood. The receptors derive from a woman in her thirties or forties with COVID-19, enrolled during active disease.

This clone was recorded at least ten times. CDR3 DNA: TGTGCCAGTAGTATACTAGCGGGGGGGCTCAATGAGCAGTTCTTC. As protein: CASSILAGGLNEQFF. The V call is TRBV19, the J call TRBJ2-1, with 12 bases identical to TRBD2. Germline V gene sequence: CDR1 LNHDA, CDR2 SQIVND (reference sequence). The length of the CDR3 is 15 residues. The trim removed 2 bases at V and 6 bases at J, leaving 2 bases unmatched.

This CDR3 reads CASSLEPGGALNIQYF. For the CDR3, the DNA is TGTGCCAGCAGCTTAGAACCTGGAGGGGCCCTAAACATTCAGTACTTC. This rearrangement joins TRBV11-2 to TRBJ2-4; D may be TRBD2 (6 bases). The V gene's germline CDR1 is SGHAT and CDR2 FQNNGV. V dropped 0 bases and J dropped 6 bases, with 15 bases sitting between them. This CDR3 has 16 residues. Looking up the rest from reference TRBV11-2 and TRBJ2-4 gives the full variable domain: EAGVAQSPRYKIIEKRQSVAFWCNPISGHATLYWYQQILGQGPKLLIQFQNNGVVDDSQLPKDRFSAERLKGVDSTLKIQPAKLEDSAVYLCASSLEPGGALNIQYFGAGTRLSVL.